The 28 T cell receptor beta chains below come from one sample, sequenced in a study of blood T cell repertoires in COVID-19. Clones were sequenced by immunoSEQ multiplex PCR, and TCRdb holds only the in-frame ones, with some missing. Altogether under 150,000 clones are present, less than 90% being singletons, with the ten largest covering around 5.4%. Material for sequencing was PBMCs or T cells enriched from blood (not recorded which). All receptors derive from a woman aged 45-59 years who had been exposed to COVID-19.

The genes are TRBV27 and TRBJ2-2, with 11 bases aligning to TRBD2. The CDR3 is made up of 17 amino acids. V lost 8 bases, J lost 0 bases, and 8 bases stayed unmatched. CDR1 and CDR2 (germline): MNHEY, SMNVEV (reference sequence). Here the CDR3 DNA reads TGTGCCAGCGGGGGGACTAGCGGCGCTTCGAACACCGGGGAGCTGTTTTTT. Translated, it gives CASGGTSGASNTGELFF.

V gene TRBV5-1 combines with J gene TRBJ1-3; 8 nucleotides line up with TRBD1. J gave up 4 bases and V 4 bases, and 10 bases lay outside the gene matches. CDR3 size: 16 residues. The V gene's germline CDR1 is SGHRS and CDR2 YFSETQ. The CDR3 DNA reads as TGCGCCAGCAGCCCCTACGGACAGGGCGAAGGAAACACCATATATTTT. The encoded protein is CASSPYGQGEGNTIYF.

This chain joins TRBV11-1 and TRBJ1-2, with a weak D call TRBD1 (5 bases). V was cut by 5 bases and J by 2 bases, with 9 bases left in between. The CDR3 totals 13 residues. Germline V gene lookup returns CDR1 SGHAT and CDR2 FQDESV (reference sequence). The CDR3: CASSPRGNYGYTF. The CDR3 region has the DNA TGTGCCAGCAGCCCTAGGGGAAACTATGGCTACACCTTC.

The chain is built from TRBV27 and TRBJ1-1; TRBD1 agrees at 8 bases. This CDR3 spans 17 amino acids. CDR1 is MNHEY and CDR2 is SMNVEV in the germline V gene (reference sequence). J lost 0 bases, V lost 1 base, and 7 bases had no gene match. CDR3 protein: CASSLFSQGAVNTEAFF. CDR3 DNA sequence: TGTGCCAGCAGTTTATTCTCTCAGGGGGCGGTGAACACTGAAGCTTTCTTT.

V and J are TRBV4-1 and TRBJ2-3, with D possibly matching TRBD2 (5 bases). CDR1 is MGHRA, CDR2 YSYEKL, per germline. This CDR3 spans 17 amino acids. Trimming left V 0 bases short and J 5 bases short, with 18 bases between. This CDR3 reads CASSQDASSPKVDTQYF. The CDR3, as DNA: TGCGCCAGCAGCCAAGATGCTAGCTCCCCCAAGGTAGATACGCAGTATTTT.

The count of this clone is one. The rearrangement joins TRBV11-2 to TRBJ2-7; 12 nucleotides match TRBD2. Germline assignment: CDR1 SGHAT and CDR2 FQNNGV. Unmatched junction bases numbered 10, after V lost 5 bases and J lost 2 bases. This CDR3 contains 17 residues. The CDR3 sequence: CASSLGTSGYATYEQYF. The DNA of the CDR3 is TGTGCCAGCAGCCTCGGGACTAGCGGGTACGCTACCTACGAGCAGTACTTC.

This CDR3 is CASSFPGQGESYNSPLHF. The CDR3 DNA is TGTGCCAGCAGCTTCCCCGGACAGGGGGAATCCTATAATTCACCCCTCCACTTT. The chain recombines TRBV7-9 with TRBJ1-6, with TRBD1 matching 10 bases. CDR1 SEHNR and CDR2 FQNEAQ come from the germline V gene (reference sequence). This CDR3 is built from 18 residues. V lost 3 bases and J lost 1; bases outside the gene matches: 6.

V usage is TRBV7-2 and J usage is TRBJ2-1; TRBD2 aligns across 14 bases. The CDR3 contains 18 residues. The trim removed 4 bases at V and 2 bases at J, leaving 7 bases unmatched. The germline V gene encodes CDR1 SGHTA and CDR2 FQGNSA. CDR3 in amino acids: CASSSGTSGRATYNEQFF. In DNA, the CDR3 is TGTGCCAGCAGCTCCGGGACTAGCGGGAGAGCTACCTACAATGAGCAGTTCTTC.

The V call is TRBV4-3, the J call TRBJ1-4; D is perhaps TRBD1 (6 bases). The V gene's germline CDR1 is LGHNA and CDR2 YSLEER. V dropped 0 bases and J dropped 8 bases, with 19 bases sitting between them. The CDR3 spans 17 residues. The CDR3, as DNA: TGCGCCAGCAGCCAAGAAGGGGGACCCTCTTCGGGGGAAAAACTGTTTTTT. Its protein product is CASSQEGGPSSGEKLFF.

This sequence joins TRBV2 and TRBJ1-1; no clear D gene. Deletions cut 0 bases from V and 1 base from J, with 6 bases between. Germline loops: CDR1 SNHLY, CDR2 FYNNEI. The length of the CDR3 is 14 residues. The CDR3 spells CASSEARRNTEAFF. CDR3 DNA sequence: TGTGCCAGCAGTGAAGCGAGAAGGAACACTGAAGCTTTCTTT.

The chain joins TRBV7-2 to TRBJ1-1; D remains unclear. The CDR3 extends over 13 amino acids. V gave up 6 bases and J gave up 1 base, with 9 bases separating them. In germline, CDR1 is SGHTA, CDR2 FQGNSA. The CDR3 DNA is TGTGCCAGCAGAATAACAGCGAACACTGAAGCTTTCTTT. Its translation is CASRITANTEAFF. Combining the CDR3 with reference TRBV7-2 and TRBJ1-1 gives the whole variable domain GAGVSQSPSNKVTEKGKDVELRCDPISGHTALYWYRQSLGQGLEFLIYFQGNSAPDKSGLPSDRFSAERTGGSVSTLTIQRTQQEDSAVYLCASRITANTEAFFGQGTRLTVV.

The chain couples TRBV5-6 to TRBJ1-3; TRBD1 agrees at 7 bases. This CDR3 is built from 15 residues. Germline V CDR1 and CDR2: SGHDT, YYEEEE. V shed 0 bases, J shed 2 bases, and the junction held 2 bases outside the gene matches. The CDR3 coding sequence is TGTGCCAGCAGCTTGGAGGGGGCACCTGGAAACACCATATATTTT. Translated: CASSLEGAPGNTIYF.

The J gene is TRBJ2-7, the V gene TRBV13; TRBD1 aligns across 7 bases. Per germline, CDR1 PRHDT and CDR2 FYEKMQ (reference sequence). This CDR3 comprises 13 residues. Trimming took 5 bases from V and 2 from J; bases not matched to a gene: 3. The CDR3 region is CASSRDRAYEQYF. The CDR3 region has the DNA TGTGCCAGCAGCCGGGACAGAGCCTACGAGCAGTACTTC.

The chain uses TRBV10-3 and TRBJ1-5; TRBD1 agrees at 7 bases. The CDR3 consists of 13 residues. Germline V gene sequence: CDR1 ENHRY, CDR2 SYGVKD. The J segment lost 5 bases and the V segment lost 6 bases, leaving 4 bases of the junction unmatched. CDR3 sequence (DNA): TGTGCCATCAGCACAGGGGACTATCAGCCCCAGCATTTT. This gives the protein CAISTGDYQPQHF.

The chain recombines TRBV14 with TRBJ2-1; TRBD2 aligns across 12 bases. Germline trimming cut 1 base from V and 7 bases from J; bases unmatched to any gene: 8. This CDR3 spans 17 amino acids. CDR1 and CDR2 from the germline V gene are SGHDN and FVKESK. The CDR3 nucleotides read TGTGCCAGCAGCCAAGGTGCACTAGCGGGAGGTAGGAATGAGCAGTTCTTC. It translates to CASSQGALAGGRNEQFF.

The chain links TRBV4-2 to TRBJ1-1; D gene unclear. CDR1 and CDR2 (germline): LGHNA, YNFKEQ. This CDR3 is 13 amino acids long. V was pared by 4 bases and J by 10 bases, with 16 bases between. The CDR3 DNA reads TGTGCCAGCAGCCGTACCGCCCCGGGAATAGCTTTCTTT. This sequence encodes CASSRTAPGIAFF.

This chain joins TRBV18 and TRBJ2-1, with a possible D match to TRBD2 (6 bases). This CDR3 has 14 residues. In germline, CDR1 is KGHSH, CDR2 LQKENI. V gave up 5 bases and J gave up 6 bases, with 14 bases separating them. The CDR3 protein is CASSRTGESNEQFF. CDR3 sequence (DNA): TGTGCCAGCTCAAGGACGGGAGAGAGCAATGAGCAGTTCTTC.

The chain uses TRBV7-2 and TRBJ2-3; 7 bases fit TRBD1. CDR1 is SGHTA, CDR2 FQGNSA, per germline. With V trimmed by 2 bases and J by 4 bases, 6 bases remained unmatched. The CDR3 covers 15 residues. The CDR3 loop is CASSLKRGRSDTQYF. The CDR3 DNA is TGTGCCAGCAGCTTAAAGAGGGGGCGGTCAGATACGCAGTATTTT.

This rearrangement joins TRBV9 to TRBJ2-7, with 8 positions matching TRBD1. The ends lost 0 bases at V and 7 bases at J; junction bases unmatched: 9. Germline CDR1 SGDLS, CDR2 YYNGEE. The CDR3 runs to 15 residues. The CDR3 region is CASSVAMGQEREQYF. CDR3 nucleotides: TGTGCCAGCAGCGTAGCGATGGGACAGGAGCGGGAGCAGTACTTC.

The chain employs TRBV7-8 and TRBJ1-2; no clear D gene. The CDR3 covers 13 residues. Germline V gene data show CDR1 as SGHVS and CDR2 as FQNEAQ. V lost 0 bases, J lost 8 bases, and 10 bases lay in between. Here the CDR3 DNA reads TGTGCCAGCAGCTTAGCGGGCGCCAAAGGCTACACCTTC. It specifies CASSLAGAKGYTF.

In its sample, this clone was seen a few times. The chain recombines TRBV5-1 with TRBJ1-1, with 7 bases lining up with TRBD1. The CDR3 extends over 13 amino acids. V lost 4 bases to trimming and J lost 4 bases; unmatched junction nucleotides: 4. In germline, CDR1 is SGHRS, CDR2 YFSETQ. The CDR3 spells CASSTDRPTEAFF. The CDR3 region has the DNA TGCGCCAGCAGCACGGACAGGCCCACTGAAGCTTTCTTT.

The rearrangement joins TRBV7-8 to TRBJ1-4; perhaps TRBD1 as D (6 bases). CDR3 length: 14 amino acids. Trimming removed 3 bases from V and 8 bases from J, with 13 bases in between. The germline CDR1 and CDR2 sequences are SGHVS and FQNEAQ. CDR3 loop: CASSFRSGEEKLFF. As DNA, the CDR3 is TGTGCCAGCAGCTTTAGGTCAGGGGAAGAAAAACTGTTTTTT.

The genes are TRBV6-2 or TRBV6-3 and TRBJ2-4; D possibly corresponds to TRBD2 (5 bases). This CDR3 has 17 residues. Trimming cost V 2 bases and J 0 bases, with 14 bases left between them. Germline loops: CDR1 MNHEY, CDR2 SVGEGT. CDR3 coding DNA: TGTGCCAGCAGTTACAGTCCGCTAGCCGAAGCCAAAAACATTCAGTACTTC. Translating gives CASSYSPLAEAKNIQYF.

V usage is TRBV7-2 and J usage is TRBJ2-5; maybe TRBD2 (5 bases). Deletions cut 5 bases from V and 8 bases from J, with 9 bases between. CDR3 length: 11 residues. Germline loops: CDR1 SGHTA, CDR2 FQGNSA. The CDR3 nucleotides are TGTGCCAGCAGCCCCGGGGTCACCCAGTACTTC. Protein product: CASSPGVTQYF. The full variable domain, rest sourced from reference TRBV7-2 and TRBJ2-5, is GAGVSQSPSNKVTEKGKDVELRCDPISGHTALYWYRQSLGQGLEFLIYFQGNSAPDKSGLPSDRFSAERTGGSVSTLTIQRTQQEDSAVYLCASSPGVTQYFGPGTRLLVL.

This clone came up a few times. V usage is TRBV11-2 and J usage is TRBJ2-5; a weak D match, TRBD2 (5 bases). V was pared by 5 bases and J by 2 bases, with 15 bases between. Germline assignment: CDR1 SGHAT and CDR2 FQNNGV. The CDR3 totals 15 residues. The CDR3 loop reads CASSRRDLGQETQYF. CDR3 sequence (DNA): TGTGCCAGCAGCCGCCGGGATTTGGGACAAGAGACCCAGTACTTC.

This chain joins TRBV19 and TRBJ1-3; TRBD1 agrees at 8 bases. The CDR3 has 16 amino acids. CDR1 LNHDA and CDR2 SQIVND come from the germline V gene (reference sequence). With V trimmed by 6 bases and J by 3 bases, 10 bases remained unmatched. The CDR3: CASRPTRQGYGNTIYF. The CDR3 DNA follows: TGTGCCAGTAGGCCGACCCGACAGGGGTATGGAAACACCATATATTTT. Using reference TRBV19 and TRBJ1-3 for the parts outside the CDR3, the full variable domain is DGGITQSPKYLFRKEGQNVTLSCEQNLNHDAMYWYRQDPGQGLRLIYYSQIVNDFQKGDIAEGYSVSREKKESFPLTVTSAQKNPTAFYLCASRPTRQGYGNTIYFGEGSWLTVV.

The sample holds one count of this clone. V is TRBV27 and J is TRBJ2-1; 9 bases match TRBD1. With V trimmed by 6 bases and J by 15 bases, 21 bases remained unmatched. The germline CDR1 and CDR2 sequences are MNHEY and SMNVEV (reference sequence). The length of the CDR3 is 16 residues. As DNA, the CDR3 is TGTGCCAGCAGACCCCACCGAGAGGGACAGGGAAACGTTCCGTTCTTC. Translation gives CASRPHREGQGNVPFF.

This rearrangement joins TRBV3-1 (or the pseudogene TRBV3-2) to TRBJ2-2; 10 bases agree with TRBD1. Germline-derived CDR1 and CDR2 are LGHDT and YNNKEL (reference sequence). The junction had 6 bases not matched to a gene; V was cut back by 4 bases and J by 4 bases. This CDR3 contains 16 residues. As DNA, the CDR3 is TGTGCCAGCAGCCTCGGGACAGGGGTGGGCACCGGGGAGCTGTTTTTT. Protein sequence: CASSLGTGVGTGELFF.